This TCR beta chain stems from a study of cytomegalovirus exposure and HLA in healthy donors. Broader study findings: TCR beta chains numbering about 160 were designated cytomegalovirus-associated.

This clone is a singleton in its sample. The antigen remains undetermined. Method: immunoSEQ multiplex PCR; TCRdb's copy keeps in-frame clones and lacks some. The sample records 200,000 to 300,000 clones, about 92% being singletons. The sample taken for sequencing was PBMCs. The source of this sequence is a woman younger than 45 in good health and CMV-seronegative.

For the CDR3, the DNA is TGTGCCAGCAGCTTTGGAGATCGTGACCCGAACACCGGGGAGCTGTTTTTT. Protein product: CASSFGDRDPNTGELFF. J is TRBJ2-2 and V is TRBV11-1; no clear D gene. The V end was cut by 3 bases, the J end by 0 bases, with 14 bases between. The CDR3 has 17 amino acids. Germline CDR1 is SGHAT and CDR2 is FQDESV (reference sequence).